This T cell receptor (beta chain) originates from a study of T cell repertoires in cytomegalovirus infection. In the study overall: Used in the study were CMV epitopes, some recently identified and HLA-C-restricted, others well-studied and HLA-B-restricted. The public TCR beta signatures pointed to both CMV infection and matching HLA type.

TCRdb re-called the reads with MiXCR, one entry per CDR3 protein. The table lists approximately 730,000 distinct CDR3 sequences, roughly 28% of them singletons. This CDR3 is 18 amino acids long. Germline loops: CDR1 LNHDA, CDR2 SQIVND (reference sequence). Details on this clonotype: What it binds is unknown. A junction end diverges from the germline sequence, so it may reflect a read error.

Study-wide results and caveats: People with CMV and the relevant HLA were identified by cumulative public TCR beta family frequency. It was HLA-C-restricted CMV-specific TCR beta clonotypes that dominated the response ex vivo.

Sequencing used cultured CD8+ T cells from PBMCs, obtained from culture after CMV antigen stimulation. The receptor's source is a human donor in good health (CMV status not recorded). Some clones in this sample may be carry-over from other donors' samples. The J gene is TRBJ1-2, the V gene TRBV19; TRBD1 might be the D (6 bases). The CDR3 sequence is CASRIETLTGTLNYGYTF. DNA for the CDR3: TGTGCCAGTAGGATAGAGACCTTGACAGGTACTCTTAACTATGGCTACACCTTC. Variable domain in full (rest from reference TRBV19 and TRBJ1-2): DGGITQSPKYLFRKEGQNVTLSCEQNLNHDAMYWYRQDPGQGLRLIYYSQIVNDFQKGDIAEGYSVSREKKESFPLTVTSAQKNPTAFYLCASRIETLTGTLNYGYTFGSGTRLTVV.